This T cell receptor beta chain was sequenced in a study of beta chain features in type 1 diabetes. Turning to the study itself: Researchers looked at about 110 million sorted cells across all samples. Study-wide findings and caveats: TCRB rearrangement may or may not be influenced by HLA type; here this remained unresolved. Junctions at VDJ sites from type 1 diabetes patients had fewer insertions and more deletions.

Isolated RNA was reverse transcribed in full, so expressed TCRB transcripts were sequenced. Sequenced by immunoSEQ multiplex PCR; TCRdb stores in-frame clones only, minus some. The table shows about 180,000 clones, with about 13% occurring only once. It was one heparinised blood draw, averaging approximately 100 mL, that each donor gave. This clone has only a few counts. Its target is not known. CDR3 length equals 15 residues. CDR1 is SGHRS, CDR2 YFSETQ, per germline. With 0 bases clipped from V and 10 bases from J, the junction kept 7 bases outside the gene matches. The sequence derives from a woman between 18 and 30 years old in good health. The chain combines TRBV5-1 with TRBJ2-1; 10 nucleotides align to TRBD1. The sequenced sample was central memory CD4+ T cells from blood. For the CDR3, the DNA is TGCGCCAGCAGCTTGGGGAGACAGGGGGCGGAGGAGCAGTTCTTC. Its translation: CASSLGRQGAEEQFF.